This TCR beta chain was documented in a study of PD-1 blockade in classical Hodgkin lymphoma. Each patient relapsed following autologous stem cell transplantation, and prior brentuximab vedotin exposure differed. Notes on the study in general: Exclusion removed patients who began nivolumab under 1 year after ASCT. Partial responders and progressors had significantly lower baseline TCR diversity. At C4D1, TCR diversity had climbed significantly for CD4+ cells, though not for CD8+ cells.

The CDR3 length is 17 residues. Per germline, CDR1 SGDLS and CDR2 YYNGEE. In regard to this clone: What it recognizes is unknown. A read error may produce the germline difference seen at one junction end.

Sequenced by immunoSEQ multiplex PCR; TCRdb stores in-frame clones only, minus some. Of roughly 25,000 clones in the sample, 80% were seen once. This receptor was obtained from a human donor with classical Hodgkin lymphoma. V is TRBV9 and J is TRBJ2-3, with TRBD1 identical over 9 bases. This specimen was peripheral blood mononuclear cells (PBMCs), taken at baseline. The CDR3 protein is CTSSSRTGAGGVDTQYF. CDR3 nucleotide sequence: TGTACCAGCAGCAGTCGGACAGGGGCAGGGGGGGTGGATACGCAGTATTTT.